This T cell receptor beta chain is drawn from a study of blood T cell repertoires in COVID-19. Study members were between roughly 18 and 100 years old and lived in roughly 24 US regions. In assigning cohorts, the study relied on participant-reported clinical history. Each recovered donor of Cohort 3 presented with two negative PCRs, clearance, or symptom resolution. Clones were read by immunoSEQ multiplex PCR, and TCRdb kept only the in-frame ones, dropping some. The sample holds roughly 360,000 clones, around 83% seen once. CDR1 is LNHDA, CDR2 SQIVND, per germline (reference sequence). The CDR3 runs to 15 residues. V was pared by 3 bases and J by 4 bases, with 13 bases between.

V and J are TRBV19 and TRBJ2-1, with D perhaps matching TRBD1 (5 bases). The source is a woman aged 45-59 years who had recovered from COVID-19. Sequenced: PBMCs or T cells enriched from blood (not recorded which). CDR3 protein: CASSIAGLTYNEQFF. Written as DNA, the CDR3 is TGTGCCAGTAGTATTGCAGGGCTTACTTACAATGAGCAGTTCTTC.